A selection of T cell receptor beta chains follows, all from one sample in a study of PD-1 blockade in classical Hodgkin lymphoma. Profiling relied on immunoSEQ multiplex PCR, and the TCRdb table lists in-frame clones only, not all of them. In the table there are tens of thousands of clones, 80% to 90% of which are singletons. This material consisted of peripheral blood mononuclear cells (PBMCs), taken at baseline. These receptors were taken from a human donor with classical Hodgkin lymphoma. The CDR3 runs from the conserved cysteine through the conserved F or W. Each record gives: J gene, V gene, CDR3 protein.

TRBJ2-5 TRBV27 CASSLLGFAETQYF
TRBJ2-7 TRBV27 CASSLFSGDHEQYF
TRBJ2-7 TRBV29-1 CSVEQGQGYEQYF
TRBJ2-5 TRBV4-1 CASSLTEGETQYF
TRBJ1-5 TRBV6-1 CASSAVEAQHF
TRBJ1-6 TRBV10-2 CASSESNLSPLHF
TRBJ1-5 TRBV6-6 CASSYRQPFNQPQHF
TRBJ1-2 TRBV5-6 CASSRLAGDTNYGYTF
TRBJ1-5 TRBV27 CASKVGPGGNQPQHF
TRBJ1-1 TRBV19 CASKRGAEAFF
TRBJ2-7 TRBV19 CASSMGGDGSYEQYF
TRBJ1-1 TRBV6-5 CASTKTDAADTEAFF
TRBJ1-2 TRBV28 CASSLLNRVNYGYTF
TRBJ1-5 TRBV7-9 CASSSAQGDQPQHF
TRBJ2-1 TRBV7-2 CASSNNIEARHEQFF
TRBJ1-2 TRBV7-9 CASTSLPGQNYGYTF
TRBJ1-5 TRBV7-9 CASSAYSNQPQHF
TRBJ1-5 TRBV6-5 CATYGGPGQPQHF
TRBJ2-2 TRBV6-6 CASKNPGGAAGELFF
TRBJ2-2 TRBV28 CASGGRHPRAGELFF
TRBJ1-3 TRBV2 CASREDTSSGNTIYF
TRBJ2-3 TRBV27 CASSPHSNPTSGGNTDTQYF
TRBJ2-5 TRBV6-1 CASSEGLRGYHQETQYF
TRBJ2-1 TRBV7-3 CASSPPGVRNEQFF
TRBJ1-2 TRBV5-1 CASSFGTDNYGYTF
TRBJ2-2 TRBV19 CASNTANTGELFF
TRBJ2-1 TRBV5-6 CASSQNLAGGPYNEQFF
TRBJ2-1 TRBV7-8 CASSSGEPYNEQFF
TRBJ2-4 TRBV2 CASSAGENNIQYF
TRBJ1-1 TRBV9 CASSAGLANTEAFF
TRBJ1-3 TRBV4-2 CASSQGVSSSLSGNTIYF
TRBJ1-5 TRBV7-9 CASSLAQGRPQHF
TRBJ2-5 TRBV19 CASSMRGGETQYF
TRBJ2-1 TRBV18 CASSSEARYDEQFF
TRBJ1-6 TRBV12-5 CASGLVTGSPLHF
TRBJ2-5 TRBV9 CASSGSGDLQETQYF
TRBJ1-2 TRBV7-9 CASSSTERIYGYTF
TRBJ1-5 TRBV30 CACTSGGESNQPQHF
TRBJ2-7 TRBV19 CASSPRTGSYEQYF
TRBJ2-5 TRBV5-1 CASSPVQRGPSETQYF
TRBJ2-3 TRBV5-1 CASSSLGPGTDTQYF
TRBJ2-5 TRBV6-5 CVTGLETQYF
TRBJ1-5 TRBV6-5 CASSRTGGTNQPQHF
TRBJ1-3 TRBV2 CASSEQGPAGNTIYF
TRBJ1-2 TRBV20-1 CSVPGVSGYTF
TRBJ1-1 TRBV5-6 CASSLPGNTEAFF
TRBJ2-3 TRBV5-6 CASSPQSPRTDTQYF
TRBJ2-1 TRBV4-2 CASSQDLAGQVYNEQFF
TRBJ1-3 TRBV10-2 CASSERGPGQGTGNTIYF
TRBJ1-4 TRBV2 CASSEKDTNEKLFF
TRBJ1-1 TRBV6-6 CASSFGAMNTEAFF
TRBJ1-1 TRBV6-6 CASSYPGTGENTEAFF
TRBJ1-2 TRBV7-6 CASSLALKGSGYTF
TRBJ1-1 TRBV6-1 CASDPQGNTEAFF
TRBJ2-1 TRBV5-6 CASSLTRGGEQFF